This passage covers 18 T cell receptor beta chains from one sample sequenced in a study of shared clonotypes between healthy human individuals. Assay: immunoSEQ multiplex PCR; the TCRdb copy retains only in-frame clones and omits some. In the table there are some 2,100,000 clones, about 94% of which are singletons. Sequencing input: naive CD4+ T cells sorted from blood. As for subset: CD45RA+ positively selected. These receptors were obtained from a man aged 18 to 29 in good health.

CDR3 region: CASGAGSASDEQYF. Written as DNA, the CDR3 is TGCGCCAGTGGGGCGGGGTCGGCGTCGGACGAGCAGTACTTC. This chain links TRBV5-1 with TRBJ2-7, with TRBD2 as a possible D gene (6 bases). The CDR3 length is 14 residues. V lost 8 bases, J lost 5 bases, and 20 bases lay in between. Germline V gene data show CDR1 as SGHRS and CDR2 as YFSETQ.

This clone has just one count. In DNA, the CDR3 is TGTGCCAGCAGCACACACACAGGAGGGACCAACTATGGCTACACCTTC. Amino acids: CASSTHTGGTNYGYTF. The chain couples TRBV9 to TRBJ1-2; maybe TRBD1 (5 bases). There are 16 residues in the CDR3. V gave up 4 bases and J gave up 2 bases, with 18 bases separating them. The germline CDR1 and CDR2 sequences are SGDLS and YYNGEE.

The V and J genes are TRBV10-3 and TRBJ1-2, with a possible D match to TRBD1 (5 bases). This CDR3 spans 15 amino acids. Germline V lookup: CDR1 ENHRY, CDR2 SYGVKD. Trimming took off 3 bases at V and 1 base at J, with 12 bases between the two ends. The CDR3, as DNA: TGTGCCATCAGTGAAGACAGAGGCCTTAACTATGGCTACACCTTC. It yields the protein CAISEDRGLNYGYTF.

The rearrangement uses TRBV6-1 and TRBJ2-1; no clear D. Germline CDR1 MNHNS, CDR2 SASEGT. The CDR3 runs 12 residues. The germline V and J ends were trimmed by 3 bases and 10 bases, with 10 bases remaining between them. CDR3 nucleotides: TGTGCCAGCAGTGATAAGGTTAGAGAGCAGTTCTTC. Amino acids: CASSDKVREQFF.

The chain recombines TRBV5-1 with TRBJ1-4; D uncertain. Germline values: CDR1 SGHRS, CDR2 YFSETQ. V gave up 4 bases and J gave up 7 bases, with 11 bases separating them. The length of the CDR3 is 13 residues. The CDR3: CASSPGIGEKLFF. The CDR3 region has the DNA TGCGCCAGCAGCCCTGGGATTGGTGAAAAACTGTTTTTT.

The V gene is TRBV5-3, the J gene TRBJ2-1; the D is unclear. TRBV5-3 is identified as an open reading frame with a role that is uncertain. The germline V and J ends were trimmed by 6 bases and 9 bases, with 19 bases remaining between them. The length of the CDR3 is 14 residues. This chain's CDR3 is CARIFWVSRAEQFF. CDR3 DNA sequence: TGTGCCAGAATCTTTTGGGTGTCCCGTGCTGAGCAGTTCTTC.

Notes on this clone: The same CDR3 can be traced to other DNA sequences in this sample. The rearrangement uses TRBV5-1 and TRBJ2-1; perhaps TRBD2 as D (7 bases). V was cut by 4 bases and J by 4 bases, with 15 bases left in between. The CDR3 has 15 amino acids. The V gene's germline CDR1 is SGHRS and CDR2 YFSETQ. CDR3 sequence: CASSGGLAEYNEQFF. In DNA form, the CDR3 reads TGCGCCAGCAGCGGGGGGCTAGCGGAGTACAATGAGCAGTTCTTC.

The chain carries TRBV30 and TRBJ1-3, with D maybe TRBD1 (6 bases). V lost 4 bases, J lost 0 bases, and 10 bases lay in between. Germline V lookup: CDR1 GTSNPN, CDR2 SVGIG (reference sequence). This CDR3 has 14 amino acids. CDR3 loop: CAWTGDSSGNTIYF. The CDR3 DNA is TGTGCCTGGACAGGGGACTCCTCTGGAAACACCATATATTTT. Complete variable domain (other parts from reference TRBV30 and TRBJ1-3): SQTIHQWPATLVQPVGSPLSLECTVEGTSNPNLYWYRQAAGRGLQLLFYSVGIGQISSEVPQNLSASRPQDRQFILSSKKLLLSDSGFYLCAWTGDSSGNTIYFGEGSWLTVV.

This chain joins TRBV7-3 and TRBJ2-2; no firm D call. The ends were cut back, 5 bases at V and 8 bases at J, with 12 bases in the middle. Germline CDR1 reads SGHTA; CDR2 reads FQGTGA. This CDR3 region has 13 residues. The chain's CDR3 is CASSTIMEGELFF. Written as DNA, the CDR3 is TGTGCCAGCAGCACAATTATGGAGGGGGAGCTGTTTTTT.

The chain employs TRBV4-1 and TRBJ2-3; D is uncertain. This CDR3 is 15 amino acids long. V was trimmed by 2 bases and J by 1 base, leaving 10 bases between them. Germline CDR1 and CDR2: MGHRA and YSYEKL. The CDR3 nucleotides read TGCGCCAGCAGCCAACTTCTGCTCGGCACAGATACGCAGTATTTT. It specifies CASSQLLLGTDTQYF.

For this clone: Other DNA sequences in this specimen translate into the identical CDR3. This chain links TRBV6-1 with TRBJ1-5; no reliable D call. The CDR3 extends over 13 amino acids. The germline CDR1 and CDR2 sequences are MNHNS and SASEGT. V shed 2 bases and J shed 1 base, with 3 bases lying between them. Written as DNA, the CDR3 is TGTGCCAGCAGTGAATTCAGCAATCAGCCCCAGCATTTT. This translates into CASSEFSNQPQHF.

The gene calls are TRBV27 and TRBJ2-1; TRBD2 matches 9 bases. The CDR3 runs 18 residues. After removal of 0 bases from V and 2 bases from J, the junction contained 8 bases not matched to a gene. The germline gives CDR1 MNHEY, CDR2 SMNVEV (reference sequence). Here the CDR3 DNA reads TGTGCCAGCAGTTTATCGTCGCGGGGGGGACGTCCCTACAATGAGCAGTTCTTC. Its translation is CASSLSSRGGRPYNEQFF.

The CDR3 protein is CAWNAGRTSGSEDTQYF. The CDR3 DNA reads as TGTGCCTGGAACGCAGGGAGGACTAGCGGGAGTGAAGATACGCAGTATTTT. The rearrangement links TRBV30 to TRBJ2-3, with 13 nucleotides matching TRBD2. The CDR3 consists of 17 residues. Germline CDR1 is GTSNPN and CDR2 is SVGIG (reference sequence). The V and J ends lost 4 bases and 5 bases, in that order; junction bases with no gene match: 12.

This clone has a single count. The rearrangement links TRBV30 to TRBJ1-2; TRBD1 matches 7 bases. The CDR3 totals 11 residues. J was trimmed by 10 bases and V by 0 bases; bases with no gene match: 2. The germline V gene encodes CDR1 GTSNPN and CDR2 SVGIG (reference sequence). CDR3 coding DNA: TGTGCCTGGAGTGTAGACAGGGCCTACACCTTC. Residues: CAWSVDRAYTF.

There are a few counts of this clone. J is TRBJ1-2 and V is TRBV7-9; weak D call: TRBD1 (6 bases). The germline gives CDR1 SEHNR, CDR2 FQNEAQ (reference sequence). This CDR3 contains 14 residues. Trimming removed 5 bases from V and 3 bases from J, with 13 bases in between. For the CDR3, the DNA is TGTGCCAGCAGCCCCCCAGGGGTTCACTATGGCTACACCTTC. Its protein product is CASSPPGVHYGYTF. The full variable domain, rest sourced from reference TRBV7-9 and TRBJ1-2, is DTGVSQNPRHKITKRGQNVTFRCDPISEHNRLYWYRQTLGQGPEFLTYFQNEAQLEKSRLLSDRFSAERPKGSFSTLEIQRTEQGDSAMYLCASSPPGVHYGYTFGSGTRLTVV.

The rearrangement links TRBV2 to TRBJ1-5; tentatively, D is TRBD1 (5 bases). With 2 bases removed from V and 2 bases from J, the gap between germline ends came to 13 bases. Germline V CDR1 and CDR2: SNHLY, FYNNEI. The CDR3 runs to 16 residues. This CDR3 is CASSEWGLPGNQPQHF. For the CDR3, the DNA is TGTGCCAGCAGTGAATGGGGACTACCAGGCAATCAGCCCCAGCATTTT.

V is TRBV4-3 and J is TRBJ1-3; 8 bases align to TRBD1. The CDR3 totals 15 residues. With 0 bases clipped from V and 4 bases from J, the junction kept 2 bases outside the gene matches. Germline lookup yields CDR1 LGHNA and CDR2 YSLEER. The CDR3 DNA reads TGCGCCAGCAGCCAAGAGACAGGGGAGGGAAACACCATATATTTT. It specifies CASSQETGEGNTIYF.

V usage is TRBV30 and J usage is TRBJ2-7; no reliable D call. Trimming removed 3 bases at V and 6 bases at J, with 18 bases between. The germline V gene encodes CDR1 GTSNPN and CDR2 SVGIG (reference sequence). CDR3 length: 14 residues. The chain's CDR3 is CAWRNLRTRSEQYF. CDR3 in DNA: TGTGCCTGGAGAAATTTAAGGACCCGTAGCGAGCAGTACTTC. Supplemented by reference TRBV30 and TRBJ2-7, the full variable domain reads SQTIHQWPATLVQPVGSPLSLECTVEGTSNPNLYWYRQAAGRGLQLLFYSVGIGQISSEVPQNLSASRPQDRQFILSSKKLLLSDSGFYLCAWRNLRTRSEQYFGPGTRLTVT.